This TCR beta chain was sequenced for a study of blood T cell repertoires in COVID-19. The wider study: The analysed material was cDNA or gDNA that came from T cells, B-cell-depleted T cells, or PBMCs.

Per the authors' pipeline: Amplification from reference gene primers served as the basis for estimated nucleated cell counts. Libraries were prepared by immunoSEQ multiplex PCR; TCRdb keeps only in-frame clonotypes and omits some of them. V, J and clone size reflect that table, while D and trimming were determined from the DNA. Altogether approximately 380,000 clones are present, about 89% being singletons, with the ten largest covering about 0.78%. Participant ages covered roughly 18 to 90 years across 20 to 30 US areas. Researchers sorted participants into cohorts using their self-reported clinical history. This CDR3 comprises 15 residues. Germline CDR1 and CDR2: MNHEY and SVGAGI. V was clipped by 10 bases and J by 2 bases; unmatched bases: 9.

The clonotype originates from a middle-aged woman who had been exposed to COVID-19. The sample taken for sequencing was PBMCs or T cells enriched from blood (not recorded which). The chain is built from TRBV6-5 and TRBJ2-1; 9 bases fit TRBD1. In DNA form, the CDR3 reads TGTGCCACCCTTCCGGACAGGGGTCCCTACAATGAGCAGTTCTTC. This translates into CATLPDRGPYNEQFF.